Listed below are T cell receptor beta chains from one sample, sequenced in a study of OX40 agonist ivuxolimab in advanced cancers. The assay was immunoSEQ multiplex PCR, and TCRdb's table has in-frame clones only and misses some. The profile shows approximately 60,000 clones, about 90% of them singletons. Material: CD4+ or CD8+ T cells sorted from blood, obtained in a trial of the OX40 agonist ivuxolimab. All receptors derive from an adult with an advanced solid tumor such as melanoma, head and neck, liver or kidney cancer. The CDR3 runs from the conserved cysteine through the conserved F or W. The order of the fields is J gene, D gene, V gene, CDR3 protein, CDR3 DNA. D genes are given only for firm matches.

J: TRBJ2-7; D: TRBD2; V: TRBV7-2; CDR3: CASNTRAGAHEQYF; DNA: TGTGCCAGCAACACACGAGCGGGAGCCCACGAGCAGTACTTC
J: TRBJ1-5; D: -; V: TRBV29-1; CDR3: CSVSLEGGGGNQPQHF; DNA: TGCAGCGTAAGCCTTGAGGGGGGTGGGGGGAATCAGCCCCAGCATTTT
J: TRBJ2-2; D: TRBD1; V: TRBV30; CDR3: CAWSSGQGLVSLRTGELFF; DNA: TGTGCCTGGAGTTCGGGACAGGGCCTCGTATCCCTCAGGACCGGGGAGCTGTTTTTT
J: TRBJ2-1; D: TRBD2; V: TRBV6-6; CDR3: CASSDLAGGPGEQFF; DNA: TGTGCCAGCAGCGATCTAGCGGGAGGTCCCGGGGAGCAGTTCTTC
J: TRBJ1-5; D: -; V: TRBV28; CDR3: CASSRGAGEVQPQHF; DNA: TGTGCCAGCAGCCGCGGGGCAGGGGAGGTTCAGCCCCAGCATTTT
J: TRBJ1-2; D: -; V: TRBV4-2; CDR3: CASSNPTGWGYGYTF; DNA: TGTGCCAGCAGCAACCCTACGGGATGGGGCTATGGCTACACCTTC
J: TRBJ1-5; D: -; V: TRBV27; CDR3: CASSITTPTGSNQPQHF; DNA: TGTGCCAGCAGTATTACGACTCCTACTGGGAGCAATCAGCCCCAGCATTTT
J: TRBJ1-1; D: -; V: TRBV7-3; CDR3: CASSLNGLGAEAFF; DNA: TGTGCCAGCAGCTTAAATGGGTTGGGCGCTGAAGCTTTCTTT
J: TRBJ2-3; D: -; V: TRBV15; CDR3: CATSRDRGRGDTQYF; DNA: TGTGCCACCAGCAGAGATAGGGGGCGGGGAGATACGCAGTATTTT
J: TRBJ2-3; D: TRBD2; V: TRBV5-1; CDR3: CASSLELADADTQYF; DNA: TGCGCCAGCAGCTTGGAACTAGCGGACGCAGATACGCAGTATTTT
J: TRBJ2-5; D: TRBD1; V: TRBV29-1; CDR3: CSGGTGGETQYF; DNA: TGCAGCGGCGGGACAGGGGGCGAGACCCAGTACTTC
J: TRBJ2-6; D: TRBD1; V: TRBV9; CDR3: CASSARDSSSGANVLTF; DNA: TGTGCCAGCAGCGCTAGGGACAGCTCATCTGGGGCCAACGTCCTGACTTTC
J: TRBJ2-1; D: TRBD1; V: TRBV11-2; CDR3: CASSPRQGYNEQFF; DNA: TGTGCCAGCAGCCCGAGACAGGGCTACAATGAGCAGTTCTTC
J: TRBJ2-5; D: -; V: TRBV29-1; CDR3: CSVDVGLEETQYF; DNA: TGCAGCGTTGATGTGGGCCTGGAGGAGACCCAGTACTTC
J: TRBJ1-6; D: -; V: TRBV5-1; CDR3: CASSYTGTQNSPLHF; DNA: TGCGCCAGCAGCTATACCGGGACGCAGAATTCACCCCTCCACTTT
J: TRBJ2-1; D: TRBD2; V: TRBV6-4; CDR3: CASSDIAGARDEQFF; DNA: TGTGCCAGCAGTGACATTGCGGGAGCGCGGGATGAGCAGTTCTTC
J: TRBJ2-5; D: -; V: TRBV6-8; CDR3: CASSYLWGHRRETQYF; DNA: TGTGCCAGCAGTTACCTCTGGGGCCACAGACGGGAGACCCAGTACTTC